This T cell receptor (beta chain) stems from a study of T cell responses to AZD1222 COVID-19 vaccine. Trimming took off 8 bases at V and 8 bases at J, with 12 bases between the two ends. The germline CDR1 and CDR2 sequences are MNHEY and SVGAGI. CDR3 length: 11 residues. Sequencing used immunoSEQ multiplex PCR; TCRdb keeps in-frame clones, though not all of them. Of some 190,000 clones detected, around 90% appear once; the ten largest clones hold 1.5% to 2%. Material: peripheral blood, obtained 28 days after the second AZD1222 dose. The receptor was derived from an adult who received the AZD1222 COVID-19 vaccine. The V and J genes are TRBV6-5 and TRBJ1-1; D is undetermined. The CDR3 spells CASSDTWEAFF. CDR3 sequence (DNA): TGTGCCAGCTCCGACACGTGGGAAGCTTTCTTT.